This record concerns one T cell receptor beta chain sequence. Its antigen is unknown. The data were taken from a study of cytomegalovirus exposure and HLA in healthy donors. Regarding the study as a whole: It was reported that the classifier diagnosed cytomegalovirus status with high specificity and sensitivity in both the original and validation cohorts. A later analysis associated 16,000 or so TCR beta sequences with HLA alleles at a 0.05 false discovery rate. A later analysis linked a missense DCLRE1C variant to TCR beta V- and J-gene trimming.

The PCR employed 60 Vbeta primers together with 13 Jbeta primers. Sequencing used immunoSEQ multiplex PCR; TCRdb keeps in-frame clones, though not all of them. The sample lists roughly 92,000 clones, approximately 7.7% occurring once. The CDR3 is 14 amino acids. V lost 3 bases to trimming and J lost 3 bases, with 11 bases between them. Looked up from germline, CDR1 is MDHEN and CDR2 is SYDVKM. The gene calls are TRBV28 and TRBJ1-2; weak D call: TRBD1 (5 bases). This receptor was identified in a man aged 50 to 59 in good health and CMV-seronegative. The specimen was PBMCs. The CDR3 spells CASSLEGVHYGYTF. CDR3 coding DNA: TGTGCCAGCAGTTTGGAAGGGGTCCACTATGGCTACACCTTC.